This T cell receptor beta chain was captured by sequencing in a study of shared clonotypes between healthy human individuals. Profiling relied on immunoSEQ multiplex PCR, and the TCRdb table lists in-frame clones only, not all of them. Of just over 2,000,000 clones listed, approximately 95% are singletons. Trimming removed 4 bases from V and 5 bases from J, with 11 bases in between. This CDR3 comprises 14 residues. CDR1 and CDR2 from the germline V gene are SGHAT and FQNNGV. This TCR was recovered from a man between 18 and 29 years old in good health. The J gene is TRBJ2-2, the V gene TRBV11-2, with D perhaps being TRBD1 or TRBD2 (6 bases each). The material sequenced was naive CD4+ T cells sorted from blood. Subset defined: CD45RA+ positively selected. CDR3 region: CASSYGGNTGELFF. The CDR3 region has the DNA TGTGCCAGCAGCTACGGGGGCAATACCGGGGAGCTGTTTTTT.